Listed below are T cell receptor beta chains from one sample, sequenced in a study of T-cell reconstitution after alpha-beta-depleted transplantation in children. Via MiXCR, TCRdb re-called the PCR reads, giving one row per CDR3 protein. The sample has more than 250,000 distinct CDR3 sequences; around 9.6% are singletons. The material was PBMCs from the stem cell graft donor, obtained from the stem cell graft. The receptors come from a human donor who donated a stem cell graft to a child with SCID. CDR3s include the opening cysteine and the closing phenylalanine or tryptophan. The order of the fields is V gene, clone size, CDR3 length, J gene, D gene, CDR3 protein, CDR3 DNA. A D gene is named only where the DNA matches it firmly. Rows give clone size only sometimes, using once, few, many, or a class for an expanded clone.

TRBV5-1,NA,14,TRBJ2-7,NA,CASSSRASDYEQYF,TGCGCCAGCAGCTCCAGGGCCTCGGACTACGAGCAGTACTTC
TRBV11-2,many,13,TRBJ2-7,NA,CASSLGGFYEQYF,TGTGCCAGCAGCTTAGGGGGATTTTACGAGCAGTACTTC
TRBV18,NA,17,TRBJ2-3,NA,CASSPRAGRGYTDTQYF,TGTGCCAGCTCACCAAGGGCAGGCCGAGGGTACACAGATACGCAGTATTTT
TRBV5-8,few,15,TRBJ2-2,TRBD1,CASSATGGNAGELFF,TGTGCCAGCAGCGCGACAGGGGGAAACGCCGGGGAGCTGTTTTTT
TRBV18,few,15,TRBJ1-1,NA,CASSPPGLENTEAFF,TGTGCCAGCTCACCCCCGGGACTAGAGAACACTGAAGCTTTCTTT
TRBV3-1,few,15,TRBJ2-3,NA,CASTKVGTWTHTQYF,TGTGCCAGCACCAAAGTGGGGACATGGACACATACGCAGTATTTT
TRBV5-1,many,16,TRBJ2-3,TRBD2,CASSLTELAGSDTQYF,TGCGCCAGCAGCTTGACGGAACTAGCGGGTTCAGATACGCAGTATTTT
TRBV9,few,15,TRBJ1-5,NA,CASSVGSGQLQPQHF,TGTGCCAGCAGCGTAGGTTCAGGACAGCTTCAGCCCCAGCATTTT
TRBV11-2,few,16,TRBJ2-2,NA,CASSSHGAGSTGELFF,TGTGCCAGCAGCTCCCATGGGGCAGGGAGCACCGGGGAGCTGTTTTTT
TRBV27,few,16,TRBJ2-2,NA,CASSFPGGMNTGELFF,TGTGCCAGCAGTTTCCCCGGCGGGATGAACACCGGGGAGCTGTTTTTT
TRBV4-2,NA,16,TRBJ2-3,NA,CASSQDNLGVGDTQYF,TGTGCCAGCAGCCAAGATAATTTGGGGGTGGGAGATACGCAGTATTTT
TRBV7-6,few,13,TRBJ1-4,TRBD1,CASSFGDRNILFF,TGTGCCAGCAGCTTCGGGGACAGGAATATACTGTTTTTT
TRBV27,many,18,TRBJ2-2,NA,CASSLSRGVGGKTGELFF,TGTGCCAGCAGTTTATCAAGGGGTGTTGGGGGAAAAACCGGGGAGCTGTTTTTT
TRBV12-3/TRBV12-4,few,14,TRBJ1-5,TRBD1,CASRLGQGQGSQHF,TGTGCCAGCAGACTAGGACAGGGCCAAGGGTCCCAGCATTTT
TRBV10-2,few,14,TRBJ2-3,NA,CASSEGLEGDTQYF,TGCGCCAGCAGTGAAGGGTTAGAGGGAGATACGCAGTATTTT
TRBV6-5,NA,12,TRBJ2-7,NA,CASSYGAGQQYF,TGTGCCAGCAGTTACGGCGCCGGGCAACAGTACTTC
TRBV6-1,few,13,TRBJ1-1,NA,CASGPGGRAEAFF,TGTGCCAGCGGCCCCGGGGGTCGCGCTGAAGCTTTCTTT
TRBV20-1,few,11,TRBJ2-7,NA,CSAPDSYEQYF,TGCAGTGCTCCTGACTCCTACGAGCAGTACTTC
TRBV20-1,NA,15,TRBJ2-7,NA,CSARDRTGPSYEQYF,TGCAGTGCTAGAGATCGAACAGGACCATCCTACGAGCAGTACTTC
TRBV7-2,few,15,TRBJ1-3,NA,CASSSQAGPGDTIYF,TGTGCCAGCAGTTCCCAGGCGGGGCCGGGGGACACCATATATTTT
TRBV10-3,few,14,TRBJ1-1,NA,CAISGGGSGTEAFF,TGTGCCATCAGTGGCGGAGGGTCGGGCACTGAAGCTTTCTTT
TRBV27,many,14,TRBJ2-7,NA,CASKVSTSRYEQYF,TGTGCCAGCAAAGTTTCCACGAGTAGGTACGAGCAGTACTTC
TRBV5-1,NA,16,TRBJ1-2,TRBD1,CASSHSTGGPNYGYTF,TGCGCCAGCAGCCACTCCACAGGGGGACCTAACTATGGCTACACCTTC
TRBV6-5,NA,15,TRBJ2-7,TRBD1,CASSSRTGANGEQYF,TGTGCCAGCAGTTCACGGACAGGGGCTAATGGCGAGCAGTACTTC
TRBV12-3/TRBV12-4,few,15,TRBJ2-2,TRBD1,CASSRDSINTGELFF,TGTGCCAGCAGCCGGGACAGCATAAACACCGGGGAGCTGTTTTTT
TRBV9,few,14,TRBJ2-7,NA,CASSVGRTSYEQYF,TGTGCCAGCAGCGTAGGTAGAACCTCCTACGAGCAGTACTTC
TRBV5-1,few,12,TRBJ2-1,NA,CATGDGYNEQFF,TGCGCCACCGGGGACGGTTACAATGAGCAGTTCTTC
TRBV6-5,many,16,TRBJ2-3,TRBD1,CASSYSGRGREDTQYF,TGTGCCAGCAGTTACTCGGGCAGGGGGCGTGAAGATACGCAGTATTTT
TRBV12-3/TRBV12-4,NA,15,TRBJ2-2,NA,CASSANRGLDGELFF,TGTGCCAGCAGCGCGAACCGGGGATTAGACGGGGAGCTGTTTTTT
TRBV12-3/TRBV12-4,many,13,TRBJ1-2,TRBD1,CASRQTGAYGYTF,TGTGCCAGCAGACAAACAGGGGCCTATGGCTACACCTTC
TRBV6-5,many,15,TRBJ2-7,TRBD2,CASSPLAGALHEQYF,TGTGCCAGCAGCCCCCTAGCGGGGGCCCTCCACGAGCAGTACTTC
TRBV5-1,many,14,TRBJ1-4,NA,CASSLQATNEKLFF,TGCGCCAGCAGCCTACAGGCCACTAATGAAAAACTGTTTTTT
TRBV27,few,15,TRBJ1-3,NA,CASSLGQGYGNTIYF,TGTGCCAGCAGTTTAGGTCAGGGATATGGAAACACCATATATTTT
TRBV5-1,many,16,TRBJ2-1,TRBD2,CASSPQTSGGSNEQFF,TGCGCCAGCAGCCCCCAAACTAGCGGGGGGTCCAATGAGCAGTTCTTC
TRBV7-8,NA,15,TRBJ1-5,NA,CASSLDRDSNQPQHF,TGTGCCAGCAGCTTAGACAGGGATAGCAATCAGCCCCAGCATTTT
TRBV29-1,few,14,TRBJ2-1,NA,CSVERMGGRDEQFF,TGCAGCGTTGAACGTATGGGGGGTAGAGATGAGCAGTTCTTC
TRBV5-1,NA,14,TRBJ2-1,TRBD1,CASSRRDSYNEQFF,TGCGCCAGCAGCCGCCGGGACAGCTACAATGAGCAGTTCTTC
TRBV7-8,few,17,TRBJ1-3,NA,CASSQPPFSLSGNTIYF,TGTGCCAGCAGTCAACCGCCATTTAGCCTCTCTGGAAACACCATATATTTT
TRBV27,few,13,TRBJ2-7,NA,CASTLTGSYEQYF,TGTGCCAGCACCCTGACAGGTTCCTACGAGCAGTACTTC
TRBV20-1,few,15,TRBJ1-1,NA,CSARELGGKNTEAFF,TGCAGTGCTAGGGAGCTCGGCGGGAAGAACACTGAAGCTTTCTTT
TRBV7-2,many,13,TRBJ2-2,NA,CASSRPGAGELFF,TGTGCCAGCAGCCGCCCGGGGGCCGGGGAGCTGTTTTTT
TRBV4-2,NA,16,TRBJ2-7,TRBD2,CASSHTASGGAGEQYF,TGTGCCAGCAGCCACACTGCTAGCGGGGGGGCTGGAGAGCAGTACTTC
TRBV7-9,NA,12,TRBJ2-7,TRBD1,CATQGQEREQYF,TGTGCCACTCAAGGACAGGAGAGGGAGCAGTACTTC
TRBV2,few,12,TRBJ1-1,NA,CASRAENTEAFF,TGTGCCAGCAGAGCAGAGAACACTGAAGCTTTCTTT
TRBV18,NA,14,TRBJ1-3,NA,CASSPAGAGNTIYF,TGTGCCAGCTCACCGGCGGGGGCTGGAAACACCATATATTTT
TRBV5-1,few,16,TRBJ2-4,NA,CASSLRAPPAKNIQYF,TGCGCCAGCAGCTTAAGGGCACCGCCAGCCAAAAACATTCAGTACTTC
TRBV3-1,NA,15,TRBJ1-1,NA,CASSQDPGSNTEASF,TGTGCCAGCAGCCAAGATCCAGGGTCGAACACTGAAGCTTCCTTT
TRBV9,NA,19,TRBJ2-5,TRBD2,CASSPPAGTSGVGQETQYF,TGTGCCAGCAGCCCCCCAGCCGGGACTAGCGGGGTGGGTCAGGAGACCCAGTACTTC
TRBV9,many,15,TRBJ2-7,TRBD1,CASSVARGQPYEQYF,TGTGCCAGCAGCGTAGCCCGGGGACAGCCCTACGAGCAGTACTTC
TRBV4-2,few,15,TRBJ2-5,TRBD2,CASSQGPGREETQYF,TGTGCCAGCAGCCAGGGTCCGGGGAGGGAAGAGACCCAGTACTTC
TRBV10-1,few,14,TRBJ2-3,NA,CASKAQGTTDTQYF,TGCGCCAGCAAGGCCCAAGGGACCACAGATACGCAGTATTTT
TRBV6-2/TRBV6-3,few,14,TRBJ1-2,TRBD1,CASSYSQDRGGYTF,TGTGCCAGCAGTTACTCCCAAGACAGGGGCGGCTACACCTTC
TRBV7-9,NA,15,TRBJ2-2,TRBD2,CASSFGLARTGELFF,TGTGCCAGCAGCTTTGGACTAGCCCGCACCGGGGAGCTGTTTTTT
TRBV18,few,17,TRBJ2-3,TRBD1,CASSPPVGTGYADTQYF,TGTGCCAGCTCACCACCGGTCGGGACAGGGTACGCAGATACGCAGTATTTT
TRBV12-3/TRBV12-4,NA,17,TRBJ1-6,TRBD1,CASRPHRDRDRDSPLHF,TGTGCCAGCAGACCCCACCGGGACAGGGATCGGGATTCACCCCTCCACTTT
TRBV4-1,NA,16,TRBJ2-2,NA,CASTSGTGGNTGELFF,TGCGCCAGCACGAGCGGGACAGGAGGGAACACCGGGGAGCTGTTTTTT
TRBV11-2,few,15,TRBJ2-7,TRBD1,CASSLGAGGGYEQYF,TGTGCCAGCAGCTTAGGGGCAGGGGGCGGTTACGAGCAGTACTTC
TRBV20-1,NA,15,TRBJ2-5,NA,CSAKPRVGFQETQYF,TGCAGTGCTAAACCTCGAGTAGGGTTCCAAGAGACCCAGTACTTC
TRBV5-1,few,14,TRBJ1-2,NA,CASSFDQGPYGYTF,TGCGCCAGCAGCTTCGACCAGGGGCCCTATGGCTACACCTTC
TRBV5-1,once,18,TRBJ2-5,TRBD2,CASRVGGVILSIEETQYF,TGCGCCAGCAGAGTTGGGGGGGTAATTCTTTCTATCGAAGAGACCCAGTACTTC